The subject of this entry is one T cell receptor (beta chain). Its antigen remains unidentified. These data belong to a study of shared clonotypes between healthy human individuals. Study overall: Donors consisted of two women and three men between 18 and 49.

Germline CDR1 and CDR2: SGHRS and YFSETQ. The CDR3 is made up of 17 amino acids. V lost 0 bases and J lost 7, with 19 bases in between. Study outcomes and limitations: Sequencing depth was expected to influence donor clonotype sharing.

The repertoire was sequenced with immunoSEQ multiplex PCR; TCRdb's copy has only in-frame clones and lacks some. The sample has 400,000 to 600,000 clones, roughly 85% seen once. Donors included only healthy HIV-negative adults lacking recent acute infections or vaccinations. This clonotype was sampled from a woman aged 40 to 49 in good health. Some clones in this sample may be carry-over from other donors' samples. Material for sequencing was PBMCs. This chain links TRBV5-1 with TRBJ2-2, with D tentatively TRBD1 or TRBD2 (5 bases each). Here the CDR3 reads CASSLVGTRFWGGELFF. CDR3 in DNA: TGCGCCAGCAGCTTGGTCGGGACCAGATTTTGGGGCGGGGAGCTGTTTTTT.